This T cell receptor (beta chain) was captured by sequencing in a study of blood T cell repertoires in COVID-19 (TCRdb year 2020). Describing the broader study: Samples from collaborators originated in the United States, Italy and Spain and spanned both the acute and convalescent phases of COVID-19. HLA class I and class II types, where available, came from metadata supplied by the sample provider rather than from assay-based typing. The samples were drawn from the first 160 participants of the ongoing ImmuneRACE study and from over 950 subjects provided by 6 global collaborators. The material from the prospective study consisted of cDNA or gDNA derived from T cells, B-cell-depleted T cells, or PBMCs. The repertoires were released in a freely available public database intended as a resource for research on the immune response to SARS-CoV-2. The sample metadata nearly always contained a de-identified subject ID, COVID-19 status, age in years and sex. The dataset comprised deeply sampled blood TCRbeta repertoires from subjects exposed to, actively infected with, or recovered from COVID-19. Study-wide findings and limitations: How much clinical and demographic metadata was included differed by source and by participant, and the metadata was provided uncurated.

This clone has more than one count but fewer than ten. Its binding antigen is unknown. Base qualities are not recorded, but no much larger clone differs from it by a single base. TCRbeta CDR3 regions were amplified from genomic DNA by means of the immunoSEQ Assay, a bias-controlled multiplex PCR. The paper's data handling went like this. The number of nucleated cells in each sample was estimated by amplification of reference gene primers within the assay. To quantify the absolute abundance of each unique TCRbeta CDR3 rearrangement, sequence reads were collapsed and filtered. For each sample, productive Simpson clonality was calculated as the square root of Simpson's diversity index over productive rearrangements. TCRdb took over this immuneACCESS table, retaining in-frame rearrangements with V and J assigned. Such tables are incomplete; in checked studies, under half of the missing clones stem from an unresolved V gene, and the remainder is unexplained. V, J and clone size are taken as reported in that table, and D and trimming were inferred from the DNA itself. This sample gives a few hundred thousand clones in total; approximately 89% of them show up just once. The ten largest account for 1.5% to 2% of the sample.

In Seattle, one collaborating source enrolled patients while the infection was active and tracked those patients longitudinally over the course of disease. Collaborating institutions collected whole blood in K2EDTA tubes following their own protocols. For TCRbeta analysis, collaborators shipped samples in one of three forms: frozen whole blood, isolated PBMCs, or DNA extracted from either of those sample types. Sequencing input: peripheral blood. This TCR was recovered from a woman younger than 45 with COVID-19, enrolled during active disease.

The sequenced DNA is TGTGCCACCAGCATAACAGGGCTTGAAGCTTTCTTT. It codes for CATSITGLEAFF. The chain is encoded by TRBV24-1 joined to TRBJ1-1; a tentative D call is TRBD1 (6 bases match). Cut back by 7 bases and 7 bases, the V and J ends lie 12 bases apart. CDR1 and CDR2, looked up from the germline V gene, are KGHDR and SFDVKD. From the cysteine up to the phenylalanine, the CDR3 has a length of 12 residues. Left in the record is the CDR3 DNA by itself, 36 bases read in frame from the first base.